This TCR beta chain was captured by sequencing in a study of cytomegalovirus exposure and HLA in healthy donors. The PCR employed 60 Vbeta primers together with 13 Jbeta primers. TCRdb's table, derived via immunoSEQ multiplex PCR, lists solely in-frame clones and lacks some. The table shows about 120,000 clones, with 9.5% occurring only once. Trimming left V 8 bases short and J 6 bases short, with 9 bases between. The CDR3 length is 11 residues. The germline V gene has CDR1 MDHEN and CDR2 SYDVKM. Input material: PBMCs. This TCR derives from a young man in good health and CMV-seronegative. This sequence joins TRBV28 and TRBJ2-3, with D maybe TRBD2 (6 bases). The CDR3: CASGGPDTQYF. Here the CDR3 DNA reads TGTGCCAGCGGAGGGCCTGATACGCAGTATTTT. The full variable domain, completed using reference TRBV28 and TRBJ2-3, is DVKVTQSSRYLVKRTGEKVFLECVQDMDHENMFWYRQDPGLGLRLIYFSYDVKMKEKGDIPEGYSVSREKKERFSLILESASTNQTSMYLCASGGPDTQYFGPGTRLTVL.